One and the same sample provided the 27 T cell receptor beta chains below, sequenced in a study of T cells in localized non-small cell lung cancer. Here immunoSEQ multiplex PCR was the method, and the copy in TCRdb shows in-frame clones only, minus some. The sample records around 15,000 clones, 70% to 90% being singletons. The source was peripheral blood, collected before any cancer treatment. The receptors derive from a female donor older than 55 with stage III squamous cell lung carcinoma.

The J gene is TRBJ2-3, the V gene TRBV5-4; 10 nucleotides agree with TRBD1. This CDR3 has 16 residues. In germline, CDR1 is SGHNT, CDR2 YYREEE (reference sequence). Unmatched junction bases numbered 2, after V lost 0 bases and J lost 1 base. The chain's CDR3 is CASSLGGTGGTDTQYF. DNA of the CDR3: TGTGCCAGCAGCTTGGGGGGGACAGGGGGCACAGATACGCAGTATTTT. The complete variable domain, with remaining parts taken from reference TRBV5-4 and TRBJ2-3, reads ETGVTQSPTHLIKTRGQQVTLRCSSQSGHNTVSWYQQALGQGPQFIFQYYREEENGRGNFPPRFSGLQFPNYSSELNVNALELDDSALYLCASSLGGTGGTDTQYFGPGTRLTVL.

V is TRBV5-1 and J is TRBJ2-1, with TRBD2 matching over 15 bases. The CDR3 runs 16 residues. V trimming: 5 bases; J trimming: 9 bases; junction bases outside the gene matches: 9. Germline V gives CDR1 SGHRS, CDR2 YFSETQ. The DNA for the CDR3 is TGCGCCAGCAGACAGACGGGACTAGCGGGGGGAAGTGAGCAGTTCTTC. As protein: CASRQTGLAGGSEQFF.

This clone was recorded only once. The chain joins TRBV18 to TRBJ1-2, with D unclear. Germline V gene sequence: CDR1 KGHSH, CDR2 LQKENI. The germline V and J ends were trimmed by 2 bases and 4 bases, with 8 bases remaining between them. The CDR3 is 13 residues long. CDR3 in DNA: TGTGCCAGCTCACCAAGCGATTTCTATGGCTACACCTTC. Amino acid sequence: CASSPSDFYGYTF.

The J gene is TRBJ1-2, the V gene TRBV30, with D perhaps matching TRBD1 (5 bases). V was trimmed by 8 bases and J by 5 bases, leaving 24 bases between them. The CDR3 extends over 15 amino acids. Germline V gene data show CDR1 as GTSNPN and CDR2 as SVGIG (reference sequence). The DNA of the CDR3 is TGTGCCCTCGGGCCAACAAGGGGCAGATTTTATGGCTACACCTTC. Protein: CALGPTRGRFYGYTF.

This sequence joins TRBV5-1 and TRBJ2-3; D gene uncertain. CDR3 size: 14 residues. V lost 0 bases, J lost 0 bases, and 5 bases lay in between. Per the germline V gene, CDR1 is SGHRS and CDR2 is YFSETQ. CDR3 in amino acids: CASSLATSTDTQYF. In DNA form, the CDR3 reads TGCGCCAGCAGCTTGGCAACTAGCACAGATACGCAGTATTTT.

The chain is built from TRBV5-1 and TRBJ2-1; 9 bases are shared with TRBD2. Germline CDR1 and CDR2: SGHRS and YFSETQ. V was clipped by 7 bases and J by 8 bases; unmatched bases: 4. The length of the CDR3 is 12 residues. This CDR3 is CASGLAGDEQFF. The DNA of the CDR3 is TGCGCCAGCGGGTTAGCGGGAGATGAGCAGTTCTTC. Using reference TRBV5-1 and TRBJ2-1 for the parts outside the CDR3, the full variable domain is KAGVTQTPRYLIKTRGQQVTLSCSPISGHRSVSWYQQTPGQGLQFLFEYFSETQRNKGNFPGRFSGRQFSNSRSEMNVSTLELGDSALYLCASGLAGDEQFFGPGTRLTVL.

The genes are TRBV30 and TRBJ2-3; 8 positions agree with TRBD1. The CDR3 extends over 15 amino acids. The germline gives CDR1 GTSNPN, CDR2 SVGIG (reference sequence). V dropped 0 bases and J dropped 3; count of bases not matched to a gene: 5. CDR3 loop: CAWSVQGARTDTQYF. The CDR3 coding sequence is TGTGCCTGGAGTGTCCAGGGGGCGAGAACAGATACGCAGTATTTT.

The V gene is TRBV29-1, the J gene TRBJ1-3; 8 nucleotides agree with TRBD1. CDR3 length: 13 residues. J lost 3 bases, V lost 5 bases, and 3 bases had no gene match. The V gene's germline CDR1 is SQVTM and CDR2 ANQGSEA. The CDR3 is CSVLDRDGNTIYF. The DNA of the CDR3 is TGCAGCGTTCTGGACAGGGATGGAAACACCATATATTTT.

The V and J genes are TRBV19 and TRBJ1-6, with 9 bases identical to TRBD1. CDR3 size: 15 residues. CDR1 is LNHDA and CDR2 is SQIVND in the germline V gene (reference sequence). Unmatched junction bases numbered 2, after V lost 5 bases and J lost 3 bases. CDR3 coding DNA: TGTGCCAGTAGTCAGACAGGGGGCTATAATTCACCCCTCCACTTT. Translated: CASSQTGGYNSPLHF.

V is TRBV5-1 and J is TRBJ2-1; the match to TRBD1 covers 9 bases. Per the germline V gene, CDR1 is SGHRS and CDR2 is YFSETQ. The CDR3 is made up of 16 amino acids. J lost 6 bases, V lost 1 base, and 8 bases had no gene match. CDR3 DNA: TGCGCCAGCAGCTTGACCCCGGGACAGGGCATCAATGAGCAGTTCTTC. Amino acid sequence: CASSLTPGQGINEQFF.

This chain connects TRBV7-2 to TRBJ2-7; D unclear. The CDR3 spans 14 residues. Germline assignment: CDR1 SGHTA and CDR2 FQGNSA. Trimming removed 2 bases at V and 1 base at J, with 9 bases between. The CDR3 here is CASSLSQGSYEQYF. CDR3 sequence (DNA): TGTGCCAGCAGCTTATCCCAAGGGTCCTACGAGCAGTACTTC.

The rearrangement joins TRBV11-2 to TRBJ2-7; no definite D call. Germline V CDR1 and CDR2: SGHAT, FQNNGV. This CDR3 has 13 amino acids. The V end lost 0 bases, the J end lost 2 bases, and 5 bases lay between the germline ends. CDR3 protein: CASSLDLAYEQYF. In DNA form, the CDR3 reads TGTGCCAGCAGCTTAGACTTAGCCTACGAGCAGTACTTC.

V usage is TRBV19 and J usage is TRBJ2-3, with D possibly matching TRBD1 (6 bases). Germline values: CDR1 LNHDA, CDR2 SQIVND (reference sequence). This CDR3 is 18 amino acids long. V lost 1 base and J 1 base, leaving 18 bases between the germline ends. The chain's CDR3 is CASSIAGWDKTGTDTQYF. The DNA of the CDR3 is TGTGCCAGTAGTATAGCGGGGTGGGACAAAACGGGCACAGATACGCAGTATTTT.

This chain joins TRBV19 and TRBJ2-7, with 11 bases identical to TRBD1. The germline V gene encodes CDR1 LNHDA and CDR2 SQIVND (reference sequence). V dropped 5 bases and J dropped 5; count of bases not matched to a gene: 11. This CDR3 region has 16 residues. In DNA, the CDR3 is TGTGCCAGTAGTCCAGAAAGGGACAGGGGGTCGGACGAGCAGTACTTC. Translating it yields CASSPERDRGSDEQYF.

V usage is TRBV6-1 and J usage is TRBJ2-1; 14 bases fit TRBD2. This CDR3 comprises 19 residues. V shed 2 bases and J 1 base; nucleotides not matched to a gene: 7. Germline V gene lookup returns CDR1 MNHNS and CDR2 SASEGT. The chain's CDR3 is CASSEPATSGRESYNEQFF. The CDR3 nucleotides read TGTGCCAGCAGTGAACCGGCGACTAGCGGGAGGGAATCCTACAATGAGCAGTTCTTC.

This chain joins TRBV5-4 and TRBJ2-5, with D unclear. The CDR3 is 15 amino acids. Germline V gene lookup returns CDR1 SGHNT and CDR2 YYREEE (reference sequence). V lost 0 bases to trimming and J lost 4 bases, with 13 bases between them. CDR3 in DNA: TGTGCCAGCAGCTTGGGGTCTAGTAGGTCAGAGACCCAGTACTTC. Protein: CASSLGSSRSETQYF.

This chain joins TRBV30 and TRBJ2-1; 14 bases line up with TRBD2. The V gene's germline CDR1 is GTSNPN and CDR2 SVGIG (reference sequence). The junction had 2 bases not matched to a gene; V was cut back by 0 bases and J by 7 bases. This CDR3 comprises 15 residues. The CDR3 sequence: CAWSVGTSGSNEQFF. The CDR3 region has the DNA TGTGCCTGGAGTGTAGGGACTAGCGGGAGTAATGAGCAGTTCTTC. The full variable domain, with the rest looked up from reference TRBV30 and TRBJ2-1, is SQTIHQWPATLVQPVGSPLSLECTVEGTSNPNLYWYRQAAGRGLQLLFYSVGIGQISSEVPQNLSASRPQDRQFILSSKKLLLSDSGFYLCAWSVGTSGSNEQFFGPGTRLTVL.

This clone was recorded once. The rearrangement joins TRBV28 to TRBJ1-2, with D perhaps TRBD1 (6 bases). V lost 1 base, J lost 5 bases, and 17 bases lay in between. CDR1 and CDR2 (germline): MDHEN, SYDVKM. CDR3 length: 16 amino acids. CDR3 DNA: TGTGCCAGCAGTTTATCGCCCAGGGGAGGGATATATGGCTACACCTTC. This translates into CASSLSPRGGIYGYTF.

V usage is TRBV6-5 and J usage is TRBJ1-5, with TRBD1 as a possible D gene (6 bases). This CDR3 region has 15 residues. Per germline, CDR1 MNHEY and CDR2 SVGAGI. Deletions cut 7 bases from V and 2 bases from J, with 15 bases between. The CDR3 nucleotides are TGTGCCAGCACCGCAGGGAGGGGGGGCAATCAGCCCCAGCATTTT. Amino acids: CASTAGRGGNQPQHF.

The chain is built from TRBV2 and TRBJ2-5; 9 bases match TRBD2. The V and J ends lost 5 bases and 4 bases, in that order; junction bases with no gene match: 11. The germline V gene has CDR1 SNHLY and CDR2 FYNNEI. This CDR3 has 16 amino acids. This chain's CDR3 is CASSPWAGGPGETQYF. The CDR3 DNA is TGTGCCAGCAGTCCCTGGGCGGGGGGGCCCGGAGAGACCCAGTACTTC.

The chain employs TRBV5-6 and TRBJ2-3; D uncertain. Germline CDR1 reads SGHDT; CDR2 reads YYEEEE. The V end was cut by 5 bases, the J end by 4 bases, with 11 bases between. This CDR3 region has 13 residues. This chain's CDR3 is CASRNTLPDTQYF. CDR3 coding DNA: TGTGCCAGCAGAAACACCCTCCCAGATACGCAGTATTTT.

The rearrangement uses TRBV7-9 and TRBJ1-6; D is perhaps TRBD1 (5 bases). The CDR3 has 14 amino acids. Trimming left V 2 bases short and J 4 bases short, with 6 bases between. CDR1 and CDR2 from the germline V gene are SEHNR and FQNEAQ (reference sequence). This chain's CDR3 is CASSLQGYNSPLHF. CDR3 in DNA: TGTGCCAGCAGCTTACAGGGATATAATTCACCCCTCCACTTT.

A note on this clone: Mismatch with germline at one junction end may stem from a read error. This chain links TRBV29-1 with TRBJ1-3, with a possible D match to TRBD1 (6 bases). The CDR3 length is 15 residues. CDR1 and CDR2 from the germline V gene are SQVTM and ANQGSEA. For the CDR3, the DNA is TGCAGCGTTGCACAGGGTTTAAGCTCTGGAGACACCATATATTTT. Protein sequence: CSVAQGLSSGDTIYF. The full variable domain, with the rest looked up from reference TRBV29-1 and TRBJ1-3, is SAVISQKPSRDICQRGTSLTIQCQVDSQVTMMFWYRQQPGQSLTLIATANQGSEATYESGFVIDKFPISRPNLTFSTLTVSNMSPEDSSIYLCSVAQGLSSGDTIYFGEGSWLTVV.

This sequence joins TRBV5-4 and TRBJ1-2, with a possible D match to TRBD1 (6 bases). Trimming cost V 2 bases and J 8 bases, with 13 bases left between them. Germline-derived CDR1 and CDR2 are SGHNT and YYREEE (reference sequence). This CDR3 region has 13 residues. The CDR3 region is CASSLKTGGGYTF. Written as DNA, the CDR3 is TGTGCCAGCAGCTTAAAGACAGGCGGCGGCTACACCTTC.

V is TRBV15 and J is TRBJ1-5; no firm D call. This CDR3 is built from 13 residues. Germline loops: CDR1 LNHNV, CDR2 YYDKDF (reference sequence). V shed 1 base and J shed 7 bases, with 8 bases lying between them. The CDR3 DNA is TGTGCCACCAGCAGAGGGGGTTCGCAGCCCCAGCATTTT. Residues: CATSRGGSQPQHF.

Note on this clone: Other DNA sequences of this sample code for an identical CDR3. The CDR3 DNA reads as TGTGCCAGTAAGGGACAGGGATACACAGATACGCAGTATTTT. It is translated as CASKGQGYTDTQYF. V is TRBV19 and J is TRBJ2-3; TRBD1 matches 9 bases. The CDR3 consists of 14 residues. Germline trimming cut 7 bases from V and 2 bases from J; bases unmatched to any gene: 4. Germline V gives CDR1 LNHDA, CDR2 SQIVND (reference sequence).

This clone was counted between two and nine times. The V call is TRBV7-2, the J call TRBJ2-7; D not resolved. Germline values: CDR1 SGHTA, CDR2 FQGNSA. V lost 2 bases to trimming and J lost 4 bases, with 6 bases between them. This CDR3 is built from 12 residues. In nucleotides, the CDR3 is TGTGCCAGCAGCTTATCTGAGTACGAGCAGTACTTC. Protein product: CASSLSEYEQYF.